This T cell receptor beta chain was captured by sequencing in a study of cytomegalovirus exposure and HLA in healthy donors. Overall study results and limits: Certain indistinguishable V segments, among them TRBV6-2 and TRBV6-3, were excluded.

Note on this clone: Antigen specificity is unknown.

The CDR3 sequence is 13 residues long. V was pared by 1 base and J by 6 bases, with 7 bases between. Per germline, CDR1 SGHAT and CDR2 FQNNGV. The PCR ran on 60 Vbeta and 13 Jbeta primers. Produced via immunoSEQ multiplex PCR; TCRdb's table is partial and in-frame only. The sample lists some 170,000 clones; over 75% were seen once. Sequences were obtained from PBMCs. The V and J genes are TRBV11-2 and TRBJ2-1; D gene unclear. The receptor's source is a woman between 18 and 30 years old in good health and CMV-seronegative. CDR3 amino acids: CASSLVGGNEQFF. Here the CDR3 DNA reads TGTGCCAGCAGCTTAGTTGGCGGCAATGAGCAGTTCTTC.